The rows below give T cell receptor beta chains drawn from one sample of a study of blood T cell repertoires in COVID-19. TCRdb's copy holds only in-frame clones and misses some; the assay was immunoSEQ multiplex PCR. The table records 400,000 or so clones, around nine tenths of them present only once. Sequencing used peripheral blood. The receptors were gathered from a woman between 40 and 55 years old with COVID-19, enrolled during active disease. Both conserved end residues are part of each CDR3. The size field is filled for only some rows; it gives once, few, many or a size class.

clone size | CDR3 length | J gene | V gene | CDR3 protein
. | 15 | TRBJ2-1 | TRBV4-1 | CASSQGGSSYNEQFF
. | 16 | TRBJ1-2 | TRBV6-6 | CASSLPGTGSLDGYTF
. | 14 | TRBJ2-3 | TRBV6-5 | CASSSGRDTDTQYF
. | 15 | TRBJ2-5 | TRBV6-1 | CASSEETGGAETQYF
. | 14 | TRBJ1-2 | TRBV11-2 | CASSLDPQGAGYTF
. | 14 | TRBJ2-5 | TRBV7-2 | CASNLAGGGKTQYF
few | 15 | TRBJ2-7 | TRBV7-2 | CASSLEGTPLHEQYF
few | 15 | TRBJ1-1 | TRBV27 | CASSLSRWIGTEAFF
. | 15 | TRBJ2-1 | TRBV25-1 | CASSETSGTYNEQFF
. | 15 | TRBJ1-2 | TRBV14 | CASSRDTGWTYGYTF
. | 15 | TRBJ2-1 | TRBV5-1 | CASSLVSGLNNEQFF
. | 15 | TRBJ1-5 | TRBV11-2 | CASSLGTGGGQPQHF
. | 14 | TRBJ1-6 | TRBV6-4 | CASSDGTRGSPLHF
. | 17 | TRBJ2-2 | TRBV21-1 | CASSKTGLAGDTGELFF
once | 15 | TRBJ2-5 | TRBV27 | CASSRLGGAVETQYF
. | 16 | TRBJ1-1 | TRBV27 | CASSFGTGTLNTEAFF
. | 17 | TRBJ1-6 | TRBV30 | CAWSDPQGSGNNSPLHF
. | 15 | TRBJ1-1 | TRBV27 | CASSFFGGLNTEAFF
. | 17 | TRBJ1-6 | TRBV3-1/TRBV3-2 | CASSPRGLPLMDSPLHF
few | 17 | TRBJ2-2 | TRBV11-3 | CASSTRTSVWGTGELFF
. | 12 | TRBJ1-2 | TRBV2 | CASSVTAAGYTF
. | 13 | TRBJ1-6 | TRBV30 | CASRRDRDSPLHF
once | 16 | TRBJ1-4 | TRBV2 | CASSRDRVVTNEKLFF
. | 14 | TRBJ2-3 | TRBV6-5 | CASSYYRSTDTQYF
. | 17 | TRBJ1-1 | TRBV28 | CASSLLTTGDQATEAFF